The 28 T cell receptor beta chains below all came from one sample that was sequenced in a study of T cells after posttransplantation cyclophosphamide. Controls had myeloablative marrow grafts with methotrexate and calcineurin inhibitor, sampled at 1 year. Here immunoSEQ multiplex PCR was the method, and the copy in TCRdb shows in-frame clones only, minus some. Of roughly 20,000 clones listed, 70% to 90% are singletons. The source was PBMCs, collected roughly a year after allogeneic stem cell transplant with calcineurin inhibitor and methotrexate. Every receptor here comes from a female patient younger than 45 who received an allogeneic stem cell transplant from an unrelated donor, was CMV-positive, and had acute and chronic GVHD. Some T cells may originate from the graft donor.

The chain joins TRBV29-1 to TRBJ1-5; 7 positions match TRBD1. The CDR3 length is 15 residues. V lost 5 bases, J lost 0 bases, and 7 bases stayed unmatched. The germline CDR1 and CDR2 sequences are SQVTM and ANQGSEA. In DNA form, the CDR3 reads TGCAGCGTTACAGGGGACAGCTATAGCAATCAGCCCCAGCATTTT. It is translated as CSVTGDSYSNQPQHF.

A few counts support this clone. The chain joins TRBV21-1 to TRBJ1-4. TRBV21-1 is recorded as a pseudogene. CDR3 length: 13 residues. Here the CDR3 DNA reads TGTGCCAGCAGCAAAGGTTTCGGGGAAAAACTGTTTTTT. Encoded protein: CASSKGFGEKLFF.

The genes are TRBV13 and TRBJ1-1; weak D call: TRBD1 (6 bases). Germline assignment: CDR1 PRHDT and CDR2 FYEKMQ (reference sequence). V lost 5 bases, J lost 7 bases, and 14 bases lay in between. This CDR3 is built from 13 residues. The CDR3 is CASSTGTNYEAFF. The CDR3 bases are TGTGCCAGCAGCACAGGGACAAATTATGAAGCTTTCTTT.

The chain joins TRBV7-6 to TRBJ1-4; D is ambiguous. The CDR3 extends over 14 amino acids. Germline CDR1 SGHVS, CDR2 FNYEAQ. V lost 1 base and J 2 bases, leaving 5 bases between the germline ends. CDR3 residues: CASSLGTTNEKLFF. The CDR3 bases are TGTGCCAGCAGCTTAGGGACTACTAATGAAAAACTGTTTTTT.

The V call is TRBV6-5, the J call TRBJ2-3; D possibly corresponds to TRBD1 (5 bases). V lost 6 bases to trimming and J lost 2 bases, with 6 bases between them. The CDR3 extends over 12 amino acids. CDR1 and CDR2 (germline): MNHEY, SVGAGI. DNA of the CDR3: TGTGCCAGCAGCAGGGACACAGATACGCAGTATTTT. Translation: CASSRDTDTQYF.

The chain carries TRBV2 and TRBJ1-2; D may be TRBD1 (6 bases). V lost 6 bases, J lost 4 bases, and 12 bases lay in between. This CDR3 is built from 13 residues. Germline values: CDR1 SNHLY, CDR2 FYNNEI. For the CDR3, the DNA is TGTGCCAGCAGGGGAACAGGGCTCTATGGCTACACCTTC. Residues: CASRGTGLYGYTF.

The genes are TRBV6-5 and TRBJ2-1; 9 nucleotides match TRBD2. Trimming removed 0 bases from V and 6 bases from J; junction bases left unmatched: 6. The CDR3 contains 16 residues. Per the germline V gene, CDR1 is MNHEY and CDR2 is SVGAGI. The CDR3, as DNA: TGTGCCAGCAGTTACTCGTCGGGACTAGCCATCAATGAGCAGTTCTTC. Amino acids: CASSYSSGLAINEQFF.

This clone occurred a few times. The chain uses TRBV6-1 and TRBJ2-3; TRBD2 agrees at 10 bases. Germline assignment: CDR1 MNHNS and CDR2 SASEGT. CDR3 size: 15 residues. V was pared by 4 bases and J by 4 bases, with 5 bases of the junction left unmatched. CDR3 in DNA: TGTGCCAGCAGTGGGTTAGCGGGGGGCGCAGATACGCAGTATTTT. Protein sequence: CASSGLAGGADTQYF.

The table lists this clone with a few counts. V usage is TRBV30 and J usage is TRBJ1-4; no clear D gene. The CDR3 consists of 14 residues. Per the germline V gene, CDR1 is GTSNPN and CDR2 is SVGIG (reference sequence). Trimming cost V 3 bases and J 8 bases, with 16 bases left between them. CDR3 protein: CAWSFLDTEEKLFF. CDR3 nucleotide sequence: TGTGCCTGGAGCTTCCTCGACACTGAGGAAAAACTGTTTTTT.

This clone is a singleton in its sample. The CDR3 coding sequence is TGTGCCAGCAGAGGAAGCGCCCCCCCCGGGGAGCTGTTTTTT. It yields the protein CASRGSAPPGELFF. The rearrangement links TRBV2 to TRBJ2-2; D gene unclear. Germline V gives CDR1 SNHLY, CDR2 FYNNEI. This CDR3 comprises 14 residues. V was clipped by 6 bases and J by 6 bases, with 14 bases between them. Looking up the rest from reference TRBV2 and TRBJ2-2 gives the full variable domain: EPEVTQTPSHQVTQMGQEVILRCVPISNHLYFYWYRQILGQKVEFLVSFYNNEISEKSEIFDDQFSVERPDGSNFTLKIRSTKLEDSAMYFCASRGSAPPGELFFGEGSRLTVL.

The chain carries TRBV7-9 and TRBJ2-4, with D possibly being TRBD2 (7 bases). Per the germline V gene, CDR1 is SEHNR and CDR2 is FQNEAQ (reference sequence). Trimming shortened V by 5 bases and J by 9 bases, and 17 bases separated the two germline ends. This CDR3 region has 14 residues. CDR3 sequence: CASSPLGGGGIQYF. In nucleotides, the CDR3 is TGTGCCAGCAGCCCATTGGGCGGGGGCGGCATTCAGTACTTC.

The rearrangement uses TRBV28 and TRBJ1-2; TRBD1 agrees at 9 bases. CDR3 length: 14 amino acids. Germline V CDR1 and CDR2: MDHEN, SYDVKM. Trimming at V came to 6 bases and at J to 7 bases, leaving 9 bases not matched to a gene. The CDR3, as DNA: TGTGCCAGCAGAACCCCGGGACAGGGTTCTGGCTACACCTTC. Its protein is CASRTPGQGSGYTF.

V usage is TRBV5-1 and J usage is TRBJ2-3; 7 nucleotides align to TRBD2. This CDR3 spans 16 amino acids. Germline values: CDR1 SGHRS, CDR2 YFSETQ. V was clipped by 1 base and J by 6 bases; unmatched bases: 11. CDR3 sequence reads: CASSLWGPGGDDTQYF. The CDR3 region has the DNA TGCGCCAGCAGCTTGTGGGGACCTGGGGGGGATGATACGCAGTATTTT.

The chain links TRBV7-9 to TRBJ1-5, with TRBD1 matching over 11 bases. The V and J ends lost 3 bases and 3 bases, in that order; junction bases with no gene match: 10. The CDR3 covers 18 residues. Germline assignment: CDR1 SEHNR and CDR2 FQNEAQ (reference sequence). CDR3: CASSFYWTGGAPNQPQHF. CDR3 sequence (DNA): TGTGCCAGCAGCTTCTACTGGACAGGGGGCGCCCCCAATCAGCCCCAGCATTTT.

The chain recombines TRBV30 with TRBJ2-6; TRBD2 is a possible D gene (7 bases). V shed 3 bases and J shed 1 base, with 13 bases lying between them. The CDR3 is 16 residues long. Germline V gene data show CDR1 as GTSNPN and CDR2 as SVGIG (reference sequence). The CDR3 region has the DNA TGTGCCTGGAGAGGGGGACTAAAGTCTGGGGCCAACGTCCTGACTTTC. It translates to CAWRGGLKSGANVLTF.

CDR3 protein: CASSPSRPGLAGATGELFF. The CDR3 DNA follows: TGTGCCAGCTCACCTAGCCGACCCGGACTAGCGGGGGCCACCGGGGAGCTGTTTTTT. The V call is TRBV18, the J call TRBJ2-2; 13 bases are a match to TRBD2. The CDR3 spans 19 residues. The V gene's germline CDR1 is KGHSH and CDR2 LQKENI. V shed 3 bases, J shed 4 bases, and the junction held 11 bases outside the gene matches.

The chain couples TRBV13 to TRBJ1-4, with TRBD1 matching 7 bases. Germline CDR1 reads PRHDT; CDR2 reads FYEKMQ (reference sequence). The V gene end was trimmed by 5 bases and the J gene end by 8 bases; junction bases not matched to a gene: 17. This CDR3 spans 17 amino acids. CDR3 region: CASSGQDARLPSEKLFF. In nucleotides, the CDR3 is TGTGCCAGCAGCGGACAGGACGCCCGTCTACCTTCCGAAAAACTGTTTTTT.

The chain has TRBV28 and TRBJ2-2; 9 positions match TRBD1. Germline assignment: CDR1 MDHEN and CDR2 SYDVKM. V was pared by 6 bases and J by 4 bases, with 0 bases of the junction left unmatched. The CDR3 is 13 amino acids. The CDR3 DNA follows: TGTGCCAGCAGGACAGGGGGCACCGGGGAGCTGTTTTTT. Its translation is CASRTGGTGELFF.

The chain has TRBV9 and TRBJ2-5; 13 bases are a match to TRBD2. V lost 4 bases to trimming and J lost 0 bases; unmatched junction nucleotides: 3. The length of the CDR3 is 16 residues. The germline V gene has CDR1 SGDLS and CDR2 YYNGEE. The CDR3 reads CASSLGLAGDQETQYF. As DNA, the CDR3 is TGTGCCAGCAGCCTCGGACTAGCGGGAGACCAAGAGACCCAGTACTTC. Full variable domain (rest looked up from reference TRBV9 and TRBJ2-5): DSGVTQTPKHLITATGQRVTLRCSPRSGDLSVYWYQQSLDQGLQFLIQYYNGEERAKGNILERFSAQQFPDLHSELNLSSLELGDSALYFCASSLGLAGDQETQYFGPGTRLLVL.

CDR3 bases: TGTGCCAGCAGCCGACTGGGGACAGGGAACACCGGGGAGCTGTTTTTT. It translates to CASSRLGTGNTGELFF. V usage is TRBV14 and J usage is TRBJ2-2; TRBD1 agrees at 8 bases. The CDR3 is made up of 16 amino acids. Losses at the gene ends were 4 bases for V and 1 base for J; bases not matched to a gene: 5. Germline CDR1 is SGHDN and CDR2 is FVKESK.

The genes are TRBV7-8 and TRBJ1-4; D gene ambiguous. The germline V gene has CDR1 SGHVS and CDR2 FQNEAQ. The CDR3 covers 16 residues. V was pared by 1 base and J by 4 bases, with 13 bases between. In DNA form, the CDR3 reads TGTGCCAGCAGCTTAGAGTCGCAGGCCGGTAATGAAAAACTGTTTTTT. Residues: CASSLESQAGNEKLFF.

This chain uses TRBV30 with TRBJ2-5; TRBD2 is a possible D gene (6 bases). Looked up from germline, CDR1 is GTSNPN and CDR2 is SVGIG (reference sequence). V lost 5 bases and J lost 5, with 18 bases in between. This CDR3 region has 14 residues. The CDR3, as DNA: TGTGCCTGGGGTCGGAGGGAGTGGGGGGAGACCCAGTACTTC. It is translated as CAWGRREWGETQYF.

V is TRBV10-3 and J is TRBJ1-2; possible D gene TRBD1, 5 bases. The CDR3 is 12 amino acids. Trimming pared 10 bases from V and 3 bases from J, leaving 12 bases between. Germline values: CDR1 ENHRY, CDR2 SYGVKD. As DNA, the CDR3 is TGTGCCACCGCCGGGGGGGACTATGGCTACACCTTC. It translates to CATAGGDYGYTF.

This clone turned up a few times. The chain carries TRBV10-3 and TRBJ1-1; D might be TRBD1 (5 bases). CDR1 is ENHRY, CDR2 SYGVKD, per germline. The length of the CDR3 is 15 residues. V dropped 6 bases and J dropped 5 bases, with 19 bases sitting between them. The CDR3 DNA reads as TGTGCCATCAGCCTGTGGGGGGAGAAAGGGACTGAAGCTTTCTTT. As protein: CAISLWGEKGTEAFF.

This chain connects TRBV5-1 to TRBJ2-5, with D tentatively TRBD2 (6 bases). The CDR3 is 17 amino acids. Germline CDR1 SGHRS, CDR2 YFSETQ. V was cut by 0 bases and J by 4 bases, with 19 bases left in between. The CDR3 loop reads CASSLGVGGTIGETQYF. As DNA, the CDR3 is TGCGCCAGCAGCTTGGGGGTGGGGGGTACAATTGGAGAGACCCAGTACTTC.

The table lists this clone with a count of one. The rearrangement joins TRBV6-1 to TRBJ2-7, with a tentative D call TRBD2 (5 bases). From germline, CDR1 is MNHNS and CDR2 SASEGT. The CDR3 covers 12 residues. The germline V and J ends were trimmed by 4 bases and 9 bases, with 13 bases remaining between them. CDR3 loop: CASSVSLEGQYF. The CDR3 DNA sequence: TGTGCCAGCAGTGTCTCGCTTGAGGGGCAGTACTTC.

CDR3 in DNA: TGTGCCAGCAGACGCTATCAACAGGTCACTGAAGCTTTCTTT. It codes for CASRRYQQVTEAFF. V gene TRBV6-5 combines with J gene TRBJ1-1; D perhaps matches TRBD1 (5 bases). Trimming took off 6 bases at V and 4 bases at J, with 15 bases between the two ends. Per the germline V gene, CDR1 is MNHEY and CDR2 is SVGAGI. CDR3 size: 14 residues.

The chain couples TRBV28 to TRBJ1-5, with TRBD1 matching 9 bases. With V trimmed by 6 bases and J by 11 bases, 8 bases remained unmatched. Germline V gene sequence: CDR1 MDHEN, CDR2 SYDVKM. The CDR3 has 13 amino acids. The CDR3 DNA reads as TGTGCCAGCAGGACCGGGACAGGGTATGCCCAGCATTTT. Translating gives CASRTGTGYAQHF.